Following are 2 T cell receptor beta chains from one sample sequenced in a study of blood T cell repertoires in COVID-19. Clones were sequenced by immunoSEQ multiplex PCR, and TCRdb holds only the in-frame ones, with some missing. Among 300,000 or so clones, 75% to 90% were seen once, and the ten largest hold roughly 2.9%. The specimen was peripheral blood. The receptors here all came from a woman aged 25 to 39 with COVID-19, enrolled during active disease.

The gene calls are TRBV30 and TRBJ2-2, with a weak D call TRBD2 (6 bases). Trimming took off 8 bases at V and 6 bases at J, with 13 bases between the two ends. Germline values: CDR1 GTSNPN, CDR2 SVGIG (reference sequence). CDR3 length equals 12 residues. CDR3 residues: CAGWRGSGELFF. The CDR3 coding sequence is TGTGCCGGTTGGAGGGGATCCGGGGAGCTGTTTTTT.

The V and J genes are TRBV6-5 and TRBJ2-3, with D perhaps matching TRBD2 (5 bases). This CDR3 region has 16 residues. The germline V gene has CDR1 MNHEY and CDR2 SVGAGI. The germline V and J ends were trimmed by 0 bases and 2 bases, with 12 bases remaining between them. The DNA for the CDR3 is TGTGCCAGCAGTTACTCGAAACAGCGGAACACAGATACGCAGTATTTT. This translates into CASSYSKQRNTDTQYF.